The 19 T cell receptor beta chains given below trace back to one sample, sequenced in a study of T cells expressing NK-cell markers. For each CDR3 protein, TCRdb gives one entry from its re-call of the 5' RACE reads, without DNA. The sample spans hundreds of thousands of distinct CDR3 sequences; the ten largest clones claim approximately 3.6%. Specimen: blood T cells: a sorted CD56 or NKG2C T cell subset, CD4+ or CD8+ T cells, or bulk PBMC T cells (not recorded which). The receptor source for this set is a man aged 18 to 35 in good health.

V is TRBV12-3 or TRBV12-4 and J is TRBJ2-3; the TRBD2 assignment by TCRdb is unverifiable without DNA. The CDR3 runs to 17 residues. CDR3 sequence: CASSLGSGGSLPDTQYF.

V is TRBV4-3 and J is TRBJ2-7; TCRdb's D call of TRBD1 is untestable without DNA. The CDR3 length is 15 residues. Germline CDR1 is LGHNA and CDR2 is YSLEER. CDR3 sequence reads: CASSQLGQGAHEQYF.

The CDR3 sequence: CASNLDRGSYNEQFF. This chain joins TRBV11-1 and TRBJ2-1. The CDR3 is 15 amino acids. CDR1 and CDR2 (germline): SGHAT, FQDESV (reference sequence).

J is TRBJ2-4 and V is TRBV29-1; the D call from TCRdb, TRBD1, cannot be confirmed without DNA. The CDR3 runs 17 residues. CDR1 and CDR2 (germline): SQVTM, ANQGSEA. CDR3 sequence: CSVEDLSRAGSGYIQYF. Drawing the rest from reference TRBV29-1 and TRBJ2-4, the complete variable domain is SAVISQKPSRDICQRGTSLTIQCQVDSQVTMMFWYRQQPGQSLTLIATANQGSEATYESGFVIDKFPISRPNLTFSTLTVSNMSPEDSSIYLCSVEDLSRAGSGYIQYFGAGTRLSVL.

This CDR3 reads CASSLGPSWDPGRGTDTQYF. The V call is TRBV27, the J call TRBJ2-3; TCRdb's D call, TRBD2, is unchecked because there is no DNA. Germline loops: CDR1 MNHEY, CDR2 SMNVEV (reference sequence). There are 20 residues in the CDR3.

The J gene is TRBJ2-3, the V gene TRBV10-1. Germline lookup yields CDR1 WNHNN and CDR2 SYGVQD (reference sequence). There are 12 residues in the CDR3. CDR3 region: CASSEDTDTQYF.

The rearrangement joins TRBV24-1 to TRBJ2-3; TCRdb's D call, TRBD1, is unchecked because there is no DNA. Germline CDR1 KGHDR, CDR2 SFDVKD. CDR3 length equals 17 residues. CDR3 in amino acids: CATSDPPGGLITDTQYF.

The gene calls are TRBV20-1 and TRBJ2-2; the TRBD1 assignment by TCRdb is unverifiable without DNA. This CDR3 has 14 amino acids. The germline V gene encodes CDR1 DFQATT and CDR2 SNEGSKA (reference sequence). CDR3 amino acids: CSARPGKNTGELFF.

CDR3 loop: CSVAASVSGNTIYF. The chain uses TRBV29-1 and TRBJ1-3. The germline V gene has CDR1 SQVTM and CDR2 ANQGSEA. The CDR3 has 14 amino acids.

The chain joins TRBV12-3 or TRBV12-4 to TRBJ1-4; the D call of TRBD1 rests on TCRdb alone, since no DNA is present to check it. The length of the CDR3 is 17 residues. CDR3 protein: CASSVGQGVTHNEKLFF.

The rearrangement uses TRBV24-1 and TRBJ2-3. This CDR3 contains 15 residues. Germline CDR1 and CDR2: KGHDR and SFDVKD. CDR3 amino acids: CATSDFSTSTDTQYF.

This chain links TRBV7-2 with TRBJ2-1; TCRdb's assignment of TRBD2 cannot be checked, as there is no DNA. The CDR3 totals 17 residues. Looked up from germline, CDR1 is SGHTA and CDR2 is FQGNSA. The CDR3 loop reads CASSSLAGGPQFDEQFF.

V and J are TRBV28 and TRBJ2-3; TCRdb's D call, TRBD1, is unchecked because there is no DNA. Germline V gene lookup returns CDR1 MDHEN and CDR2 SYDVKM. The CDR3 sequence is 17 residues long. This CDR3 reads CASSWTNFRSDPDTQYF.

The V call is TRBV5-1, the J call TRBJ2-7; TCRdb picks TRBD2, but there is no DNA to check that call. The CDR3 covers 16 residues. Germline V lookup: CDR1 SGHRS, CDR2 YFSETQ. CDR3 amino acids: CASSAANWARGSEQYF.

The chain joins TRBV6-5 to TRBJ2-2; TCRdb picks TRBD2, but there is no DNA to check that call. Germline V lookup: CDR1 MNHEY, CDR2 SVGAGI. This CDR3 region has 14 residues. This CDR3 is CASSRTRTAGELFF.

The V and J genes are TRBV6-1 and TRBJ2-3; the D call from TCRdb, TRBD1, cannot be confirmed without DNA. This CDR3 spans 13 amino acids. In germline, CDR1 is MNHNS, CDR2 SASEGT. The CDR3 spells CATQGYGTDTQYF.

This chain joins TRBV27 and TRBJ2-7; the D gene TCRdb calls, TRBD2, cannot be checked with no DNA. This CDR3 is 16 amino acids long. Germline V gene lookup returns CDR1 MNHEY and CDR2 SMNVEV (reference sequence). This chain's CDR3 is CASRGPGTSGRYEQYF.

This chain links TRBV7-2 with TRBJ2-5; without DNA, the TCRdb call of TRBD2 cannot be checked. Looked up from germline, CDR1 is SGHTA and CDR2 is FQGNSA. This CDR3 contains 15 residues. Here the CDR3 reads CASSLESLAPETQYF.

The CDR3 region is CASSQDTSEIKYPYNEQFF. The chain couples TRBV14 to TRBJ2-1. CDR1 SGHDN and CDR2 FVKESK come from the germline V gene. This CDR3 contains 19 residues.